Listed below are T cell receptor beta chains from one sample, sequenced in a study of identifying expanded T cells in peripheral blood. The data were produced by immunoSEQ multiplex PCR, yet TCRdb's version contains in-frame clones alone and is incomplete. The sample has under 110,000 clones, 87% seen once. The specimen sequenced was blood. These receptors all come from a person aged 18 to 75 in good health. CDR3s leave out the opening cysteine and the closing phenylalanine or tryptophan. The order of the fields is CDR3 length, J gene, V gene, CDR3 protein.

12 TRBJ2-3 TRBV7-9 ASSSGLAGVTQY
13 TRBJ2-5 TRBV5-4 ASSPRGTAQETQY
15 TRBJ2-3 TRBV15 ATSRVIGTGGQDTQY
12 TRBJ1-2 TRBV5-5 ASSRPGTGGGYT
11 TRBJ2-5 TRBV6-1 ASSLISSETQY
14 TRBJ1-6 TRBV13 ASSLAGDRGRSPLH
15 TRBJ1-1 TRBV19 ASKGPKGVPMNTEAF
12 TRBJ2-7 TRBV15 ATSSFGISYEQY
12 TRBJ2-3 TRBV13 ASSLRTGVLSQY
11 TRBJ2-1 TRBV7-2 ASSSGLGNEQF
13 TRBJ2-1 TRBV5-4 ASSAGLAGYNEQF
11 TRBJ1-2 TRBV10-3 AISELSDYGYT
12 TRBJ2-5 TRBV7-2 ASSLRQGEETQY
13 TRBJ1-2 TRBV4-2 ASSQVEGSDYGYT
12 TRBJ2-7 TRBV11-3 ASSLGQGPYEQY
12 TRBJ2-7 TRBV6-6 ASTPRTPAYEQY
15 TRBJ2-2 TRBV19 ASSISRGQGFVGELF
13 TRBJ2-3 TRBV9 ASSIRAGGLDTQY
12 TRBJ1-1 TRBV7-9 ASSLETGNTEAF
11 TRBJ1-1 TRBV28 ASSPGQGPEAF
12 TRBJ2-3 TRBV18 ASSPPSESDTQY
14 TRBJ1-2 TRBV5-1 ASSLGPEGGHYGYT
9 TRBJ1-2 TRBV29-1 SVEKGTGYT
13 TRBJ1-5 TRBV9 ASSVGPRGNQPQH